The clone carrying this T cell receptor (beta chain) was seen more than once but under ten times. This entry is derived from a study of T cells after yellow fever vaccination. The CDR3 covers 13 residues. J gave up 7 bases and V 6 bases, and 3 bases lay outside the gene matches. TCRdb re-derived calls from the 5' RACE reads in MiXCR, one entry per CDR3 protein. The sample carries about 320,000 distinct CDR3 sequences, 3.5% to 4.5% recorded once. The TCR was taken from a man younger than 35 who received the YFV17D yellow fever vaccine. The gene calls are TRBV12-3 or TRBV12-4 and TRBJ2-2; 9 bases are a match to TRBD2. This specimen was PBMCs, taken 15 days after the yellow fever booster vaccination. The CDR3 DNA sequence: TGTGCCAGCAGGACTAGCGGATTCGGGGAGCTGTTTTTT. As protein: CASRTSGFGELFF.